The next 29 T cell receptor beta chains were all read from a single sample in a study of human CD8 memory T cell subsets. Libraries targeted TCR beta using 5' RACE with UMIs. Reprocessing the 5' RACE reads, TCRdb reports a single entry for every CDR3 protein and omits DNA. The sample table includes around 10,000 distinct CDR3 sequences. Early memory CD8+ T cells that were CCR7+ PD-1+ TIGIT+ with exhausted-like traits constituted the TPEX cells. The specimen sequenced was CD8+ T cells from PBMCs. These receptors all come from a human donor in good health.

The genes are TRBV18 and TRBJ2-7. Per the germline V gene, CDR1 is KGHSH and CDR2 is LQKENI. The CDR3 consists of 12 residues. CDR3 region: CASSPEQYEQYF.

The chain joins TRBV3-1 to TRBJ2-3; TCRdb names TRBD2, which stays unverified in the absence of DNA. The CDR3 totals 14 residues. Germline V gene data show CDR1 as LGHDT and CDR2 as YNNKEL (reference sequence). Here the CDR3 reads CASSQDWRADTQYF.

The chain couples TRBV4-1 to TRBJ2-2; with no DNA, the TCRdb D assignment of TRBD2 cannot be verified. Germline CDR1 is MGHRA and CDR2 is YSYEKL. This CDR3 comprises 14 residues. The CDR3 sequence is CASSPEGRTGELFF.

V gene TRBV20-1 combines with J gene TRBJ2-3; TCRdb picks TRBD2, but there is no DNA to check that call. The germline V gene has CDR1 DFQATT and CDR2 SNEGSKA (reference sequence). The CDR3 sequence is 17 residues long. CDR3 protein: CSASGVSGVSSTDTQYF.

V is TRBV7-9 and J is TRBJ2-7; the TRBD2 assignment by TCRdb is unverifiable without DNA. The CDR3 contains 14 residues. In germline, CDR1 is SEHNR, CDR2 FQNEAQ (reference sequence). This CDR3 is CASSQTSEGGEQYF.

The V call is TRBV6-5, the J call TRBJ2-7. This CDR3 spans 14 amino acids. Germline-derived CDR1 and CDR2 are MNHEY and SVGAGI. The chain's CDR3 is CASSYGGNSYEQYF.

The rearrangement links TRBV6-1 to TRBJ2-5; as DNA is missing, the TRBD1 call by TCRdb cannot be tested. CDR3 length: 15 residues. Germline loops: CDR1 MNHNS, CDR2 SASEGT. The CDR3 protein is CASSEAYRPQETQYF.

The V and J genes are TRBV4-1 and TRBJ2-5; TCRdb's D gene call, TRBD1, goes unchecked for lack of DNA. The CDR3 is made up of 16 amino acids. Germline CDR1 and CDR2: MGHRA and YSYEKL. CDR3 sequence: CASSPPPGTERVTQYF.

The rearrangement links TRBV29-1 to TRBJ2-7. Germline V gene sequence: CDR1 SQVTM, CDR2 ANQGSEA. There are 15 residues in the CDR3. The CDR3 sequence: CSVALIEQSSYEQYF.

This clonotype shows up as medium-sized by frequency. The chain carries TRBV2 and TRBJ2-4; there is no DNA to check the TCRdb D call of TRBD1. This CDR3 is built from 14 residues. Germline-derived CDR1 and CDR2 are SNHLY and FYNNEI. The CDR3 reads CASLKQGARDIQYF. The variable domain in full, completed from reference TRBV2 and TRBJ2-4, reads EPEVTQTPSHQVTQMGQEVILRCVPISNHLYFYWYRQILGQKVEFLVSFYNNEISEKSEIFDDQFSVERPDGSNFTLKIRSTKLEDSAMYFCASLKQGARDIQYFGAGTRLSVL.

This chain uses TRBV25-1 with TRBJ1-1; TCRdb's assignment of TRBD1 cannot be checked, as there is no DNA. Germline V lookup: CDR1 MGHDK, CDR2 SYGVNS. The CDR3 is 14 residues long. This CDR3 is CASSELSGYTEAFF.

V and J are TRBV6-6 and TRBJ1-2; absent DNA, TCRdb's TRBD1 call cannot be checked. Germline loops: CDR1 MNHNY, CDR2 SVGAGI (reference sequence). CDR3 length: 15 amino acids. The CDR3 spells CASSTPRQGNDGYTF.

The gene calls are TRBV29-1 and TRBJ2-7; TCRdb names TRBD1, which stays unverified in the absence of DNA. CDR3 length equals 15 residues. CDR1 and CDR2 (germline): SQVTM, ANQGSEA. The CDR3 loop reads CSAAGGELGHYEQYF.

This rearrangement joins TRBV4-1 to TRBJ2-1; the D gene TCRdb calls, TRBD1, cannot be checked with no DNA. Germline assignment: CDR1 MGHRA and CDR2 YSYEKL. The CDR3 runs to 19 residues. The chain's CDR3 is CASSHGGQVVGVGYNEQFF.

J is TRBJ1-5 and V is TRBV4-1. The CDR3 contains 14 residues. Germline V gives CDR1 MGHRA, CDR2 YSYEKL. The CDR3 here is CASSQDSPNQPQHF.

This sequence joins TRBV3-1 and TRBJ2-3; TCRdb's D call, TRBD2, is unchecked because there is no DNA. CDR3 length: 16 residues. Per germline, CDR1 LGHDT and CDR2 YNNKEL (reference sequence). The CDR3 loop reads CASSPPRGEEEDTQYF.

V and J are TRBV15 and TRBJ2-5. CDR3 length: 16 amino acids. The germline CDR1 and CDR2 sequences are LNHNV and YYDKDF (reference sequence). The CDR3 reads CATSRDSSVFKETQYF.

The rearrangement joins TRBV5-4 to TRBJ1-1; the D call from TCRdb, TRBD1, cannot be confirmed without DNA. The germline CDR1 and CDR2 sequences are SGHNT and YYREEE (reference sequence). The CDR3 runs 12 residues. The CDR3 sequence: CASSQGGREAFF. The full variable domain, its missing parts supplied by reference TRBV5-4 and TRBJ1-1, is ETGVTQSPTHLIKTRGQQVTLRCSSQSGHNTVSWYQQALGQGPQFIFQYYREEENGRGNFPPRFSGLQFPNYSSELNVNALELDDSALYLCASSQGGREAFFGQGTRLTVV.

The rearrangement joins TRBV4-2 to TRBJ2-1. The CDR3 totals 14 residues. Germline CDR1 is LGHNA and CDR2 is YNFKEQ. The CDR3 sequence: CASSQILEVGEQFF.

The rearrangement links TRBV2 to TRBJ1-1; the D call from TCRdb, TRBD1, cannot be confirmed without DNA. Germline V gene lookup returns CDR1 SNHLY and CDR2 FYNNEI. There are 17 residues in the CDR3. This CDR3 is CASSEFLAGSMNTEAFF.

The V gene is TRBV19, the J gene TRBJ1-2; TCRdb outputs TRBD1, but without DNA this stays unchecked. Germline V lookup: CDR1 LNHDA, CDR2 SQIVND (reference sequence). This CDR3 contains 16 residues. The CDR3 is CASSILPLDRVNGYTF.

V gene TRBV4-3 combines with J gene TRBJ2-7; TCRdb outputs TRBD2, but without DNA this stays unchecked. CDR3 length: 14 amino acids. CDR1 LGHNA and CDR2 YSLEER come from the germline V gene. This chain's CDR3 is CASSQDAGTYEQYF.

The chain employs TRBV7-9 and TRBJ2-7; the D call of TRBD2 rests on TCRdb alone, since no DNA is present to check it. Germline V gene sequence: CDR1 SEHNR, CDR2 FQNEAQ (reference sequence). The CDR3 length is 16 residues. The CDR3: CASSPGLALNIGEQYF.

The chain recombines TRBV5-6 with TRBJ1-4; lacking DNA, the TRBD1 call made by TCRdb goes unchecked. The CDR3 contains 15 residues. Germline CDR1 SGHDT, CDR2 YYEEEE. The CDR3 region is CASSLGTGIGEKLFF.

This clonotype shows up as medium-sized by frequency. The chain carries TRBV20-1 and TRBJ2-5; the D gene TCRdb calls, TRBD1, cannot be checked with no DNA. The CDR3 extends over 13 amino acids. The V gene's germline CDR1 is DFQATT and CDR2 SNEGSKA (reference sequence). CDR3 region: CSASDSSQETQYF.

The CDR3 loop is CASSPSSVGEAQYF. The V and J genes are TRBV11-2 and TRBJ2-5; TCRdb selects TRBD2, and the lack of DNA leaves this call unchecked. Germline V gene lookup returns CDR1 SGHAT and CDR2 FQNNGV. The CDR3 sequence is 14 residues long.

The gene calls are TRBV7-9 and TRBJ2-7; there is no DNA to check the TCRdb D call of TRBD1. The CDR3 has 13 amino acids. Germline-derived CDR1 and CDR2 are SEHNR and FQNEAQ (reference sequence). Here the CDR3 reads CASIAAGVEEQYF. Using reference TRBV7-9 and TRBJ2-7 for the parts outside the CDR3, the full variable domain is DTGVSQNPRHKITKRGQNVTFRCDPISEHNRLYWYRQTLGQGPEFLTYFQNEAQLEKSRLLSDRFSAERPKGSFSTLEIQRTEQGDSAMYLCASIAAGVEEQYFGPGTRLTVT.

This chain links TRBV28 with TRBJ2-7. Germline values: CDR1 MDHEN, CDR2 SYDVKM. This CDR3 spans 13 amino acids. The CDR3 reads CASSLLMDPEQYF.

The CDR3 sequence: CASSWVGESYNEQFF. The chain is built from TRBV5-1 and TRBJ2-1. CDR3 length: 15 residues. The V gene's germline CDR1 is SGHRS and CDR2 YFSETQ.